The rows below give T cell receptor beta chains drawn from one sample of a study of early T cells in non-severe SARS-CoV-2 infection. A single record per CDR3 protein comes from TCRdb applying MiXCR to the 5' RACE reads. The table lists approximately 62,000 distinct CDR3 sequences, around an eighth of them singletons. Sequenced material: whole blood. Receptors were obtained from an adult who was a healthcare worker with PCR-confirmed SARS-CoV-2 infection or an uninfected control (not recorded which). CDR3s leave out the opening cysteine and the closing phenylalanine or tryptophan. Fields, in order: V gene, J gene, CDR3 protein.

>TRBV19|TRBJ1-5
ASTNYADSNQPQH
>TRBV6-4|TRBJ2-3
ASSYSGGTDTQY
>TRBV18|TRBJ2-7
ASSPAGVAGDYEQY
>TRBV4-1|TRBJ1-1
ASSQVGQMNTEAF
>TRBV12-3/TRBV12-4|TRBJ2-2
ASTLTFTGELF
>TRBV29-1|TRBJ2-2
SVIRDRNTGELF
>TRBV20-1|TRBJ2-1
SALSETCRLAQF
>TRBV2|TRBJ2-1
ASSVLAYNEQF
>TRBV15|TRBJ1-1
ATSREEGNTEAF
>TRBV5-1|TRBJ2-5
ASSFGTTEETQY
>TRBV11-2|TRBJ2-1
ASSPGLGGDEQF
>TRBV3-1|TRBJ1-2
ASRDRGTYGYT
>TRBV12-3/TRBV12-4|TRBJ1-2
ASTSNILSYT
>TRBV7-6|TRBJ2-3
ASSGLAGDHKDTQY
>TRBV9|TRBJ2-3
ARAPGETDTQY
>TRBV20-1|TRBJ1-4
SAVVLNEKLF
>TRBV29-1|TRBJ2-3
SVVRGPTGRTDTQY
>TRBV3-1|TRBJ1-5
ASSQQRDQPQH
>TRBV28|TRBJ2-3
ATISSGRLADTQY
>TRBV9|TRBJ1-1
ASSMSQGNTEAF